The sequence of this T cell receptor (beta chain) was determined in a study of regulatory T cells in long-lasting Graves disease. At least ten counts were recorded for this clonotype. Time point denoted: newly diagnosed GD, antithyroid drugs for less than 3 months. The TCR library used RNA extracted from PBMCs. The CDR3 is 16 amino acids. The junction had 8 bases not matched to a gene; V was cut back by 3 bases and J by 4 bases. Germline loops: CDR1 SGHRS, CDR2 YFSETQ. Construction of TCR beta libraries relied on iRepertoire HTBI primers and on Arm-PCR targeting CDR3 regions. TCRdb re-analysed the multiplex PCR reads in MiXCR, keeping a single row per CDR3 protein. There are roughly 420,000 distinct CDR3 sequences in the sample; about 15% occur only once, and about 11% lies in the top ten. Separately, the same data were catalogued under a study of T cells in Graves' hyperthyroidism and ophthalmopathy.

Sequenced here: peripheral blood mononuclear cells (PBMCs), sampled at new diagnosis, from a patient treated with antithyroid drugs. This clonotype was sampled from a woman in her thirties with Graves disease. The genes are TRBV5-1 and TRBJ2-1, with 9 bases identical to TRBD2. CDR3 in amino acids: CASSSRLAVQYNEQFF. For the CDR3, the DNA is TGCGCCAGCAGCTCAAGACTAGCGGTACAATACAATGAGCAGTTCTTC.